Here is one T cell receptor beta chain with its context. The antigen is undetermined. The data originate from a study of OX40 agonist ivuxolimab in advanced cancers. For the study at large: Melanoma, hepatocellular carcinoma, head and neck or renal cell cancer occurred in dose-escalation patients. A male proportion of about 80% was recorded, with mean age approximately 56 years and range about 20 to 85. Regarding the study as a whole: Antigen specificity remained undetermined for the expanded peripheral T cells.

The CDR3 has 15 amino acids. The J segment lost 0 bases and the V segment lost 6 bases, leaving 6 bases of the junction unmatched. Germline V gene lookup returns CDR1 SGHVS and CDR2 FQNEAQ. Clones were read by immunoSEQ multiplex PCR, and TCRdb kept only the in-frame ones, dropping some. The sample carries 65,000 to 75,000 clones, 70% to 90% recorded once. The specimen was CD4+ or CD8+ T cells sorted from blood, collected in a trial of the OX40 agonist ivuxolimab. This sequence originates from an adult with an advanced solid tumor such as melanoma, head and neck, liver or kidney cancer. The gene calls are TRBV7-8 and TRBJ2-7; TRBD1 aligns across 9 bases. This CDR3 is CASSSDRGFSYEQYF. The CDR3 nucleotides read TGTGCCAGCAGTTCCGACAGGGGGTTCTCCTACGAGCAGTACTTC.